Below, one TCR beta chain is given with its context. In its sample, this clonotype was seen a few times. What this receptor recognizes is not known. Base qualities are not recorded, but no much larger clone differs from it by a single base. These data belong to a study of blood T cells in healthy people across ages (dated by TCRdb to the mid-2010s). Study-wide context: In model experiments, template switching captured roughly one uniquely barcoded TCR beta cDNA molecule for every two T cells. Four age groups were formed from the donors: young (average approximately 15 years), middle-aged (around 37), aged (roughly 59) and long-lived (approximately 80). To avoid experimental bias, donors of different ages were distributed randomly across sequencing lanes. Two additional independent replicas of 1 million unique cDNA reads from the same blood draw were analyzed for two donors (one aged 18 to 29 and one aged 80 or older). Age-related changes in TCR beta repertoire diversity were measured in the study by deep sequencing normalized with unique cDNA molecular identifiers.

What the study reported, not specific to this receptor: Bulk unsorted PBMC profiling prevented conclusive comparison of naive and antigen-experienced compartments. Observed TCR beta diversity per million T cells fell roughly linearly with age, and a significant reduction was already apparent by age roughly 40. Compared with the aged group, the long-lived group had more naive CD4+ T cells, fewer expanded clones and increased TCR diversity, a pattern suggesting age selection. Total diversity estimates from one million sequenced T cells were considered lower bounds and underestimates. A strong correlation was found between observed TCR beta diversity and the percentage of naive T cells measured by flow cytometry. The CMV infection status of donors was not known, potentially confounding age-related changes in expanded clonotypes.

The roughly 37 donors, aged about 6 to 95 years, were systemically healthy Caucasian individuals from Russia. Roughly 9 milliliters of peripheral blood were drawn from each donor into EDTA-treated Vacutainer tubes. Ficoll-Paque density-gradient centrifugation was used to isolate PBMCs, with at least 6.5 million obtained per sample. Trizol reagent was used to extract total RNA from PBMCs, with at least 5 micrograms per sample. The percentages of naive CD45RAhigh/CD27high T cells were determined by flow cytometry on a PBMC aliquot from every donor. Libraries came from 5' RACE. Sequencing instrument: Illumina HiSeq 2500. A second PCR of roughly 6 to 11 cycles was run with a J-beta primer mix and a sample-barcoded 5' primer. A template-switch 5' adaptor carrying 12 random nucleotides introduced a unique molecular identifier onto each TCR beta cDNA molecule. Each sample yielded at least 3 million CDR3-containing paired-end reads. All of the RNA was converted into first-strand cDNA using the Mint cDNA synthesis kit, with a TRBC-specific oligonucleotide serving as the primer. After uracil-DNA glycosylase treatment, a first 18-cycle PCR used universal primers M1SS and BC2_uni_R on all cDNA. The source study handled its data this way. For normalization, 1 million high-quality reads were randomly selected from each sample, with every read carrying a distinct molecular identifier. Reads sharing molecular identifiers were discarded rather than binned into consensus sequences. MiTCR, with a Q25 quality threshold and the strictest error-elimination algorithm, was used for CDR3 identification, clonotype clustering and error correction. A nonparametric unseen species model using Euler transformation provided a lower-bound estimate of total TCR beta diversity. TCRdb redid the processing of the public reads, applying fastp at Q25 and MiXCR, and retained in-frame beta chains. CDR3 protein duplicates are merged, each entry listing the most common genes and DNA. For this entry, the V and J calls and clone size follow TCRdb and not the study's own pipeline. This sample comprises 1.5 million to 2 million distinct CDR3 sequences, 28% of them detected only once. 6.5% to 8.5% of the sample belongs to the ten largest clones.

Sequenced material: blood. The TCR originated in a woman aged 25 to 45 in good health.

The DNA sequence is as follows: TGTGCCAGCAGTTTGAGAGCTTTTCCGGCCTACAATGAGCAGTACTTC. It encodes CASSLRAFPAYNEQYF. The chain joins TRBV7-2 to TRBJ2-1, with no confident D gene call. The closer fit of TRBJ2-7 to the DNA end suggests the J call may be wrong. Looking up the germline V gene yields CDR1 SGHTA and CDR2 FQGNSA. The CDR3 sequence holds 16 residues, the cysteine and phenylalanine included. Only the CDR3 part of the read is kept: 48 bases, read in frame from the first base.